This T cell receptor (beta chain) was retrieved from a study of blood T cell repertoires in COVID-19. Under the authors' procedure: Cell counts per sample came from amplifying reference gene primers. Clones were sequenced by immunoSEQ multiplex PCR, and TCRdb holds only the in-frame ones, with some missing. V and J calls and clone size are those listed in that table; D and trimming were worked out from the DNA. The data show roughly 280,000 clones, 80% to 90% seen once. The CDR3 is 14 residues long. In germline, CDR1 is MNHEY, CDR2 SMNVEV (reference sequence). V lost 8 bases, J lost 4 bases, and 16 bases lay in between.

Sequenced material: PBMCs or T cells enriched from blood (not recorded which). This TCR was recovered from a woman aged 18-29 years who had recovered from COVID-19. V gene TRBV27 combines with J gene TRBJ2-3, with a possible D match to TRBD1 (5 bases). CDR3 bases: TGTGCCAGCCGAGTCCCAGGGCGTCCAGATACGCAGTATTTT. Encoded protein: CASRVPGRPDTQYF.